A selection of T cell receptor beta chains follows, all from one sample in a study of blood T cell repertoires in COVID-19. Assay used: immunoSEQ multiplex PCR; TCRdb lists only in-frame clones, some missing. The sample lists roughly 240,000 clones; approximately 88% were seen once. The sample taken for sequencing was PBMCs or T cells enriched from blood (not recorded which). These receptors all come from a woman in her twenties or thirties with acute COVID-19. Both conserved end residues are part of each CDR3. The order of the fields is clone size, J gene, D gene, V gene, CDR3 length, CDR3 DNA, CDR3 protein. D genes are given only for firm matches. Where a row states a size, it is once, few, many or the class of an expanded clone; other rows omit it.

- TRBJ1-4 TRBD1 TRBV29-1 14 TGCAGCGTTGCCGGTGGACAGGATATCAAAAAACTGTTTTTT CSVAGGQDIKKLFF
- TRBJ2-5 - TRBV4-1 13 TGCGCCAGCAGCCAAGATCAGGAAGAGACCCAGTACTTC CASSQDQEETQYF
- TRBJ2-5 TRBD2 TRBV5-1 17 TGCGCCAGCAGCTTGGGGACTAGCCCTAATCTTCAAGAGACCCAGTACTTC CASSLGTSPNLQETQYF
- TRBJ1-1 - TRBV9 15 TGTGCCAGCAGCCCATCAGGAGGGCTATCCACTGAAGCTTTCTTT CASSPSGGLSTEAFF
- TRBJ2-1 - TRBV9 16 TGTGCCAGCAGCGCAAACCTCGCGAGCTCCTACAATGAGCAGTTCTTC CASSANLASSYNEQFF
- TRBJ2-1 - TRBV3-1/TRBV3-2 14 TGTGCCAGCAGCCGGGGGGGCGCCTACAATGAGCAGTTCTTC CASSRGGAYNEQFF
few TRBJ1-6 - TRBV7-8 16 TGTGCCAGCAGCTTAGAGGGGAACTCCTATAATTCACCCCTCCACTTT CASSLEGNSYNSPLHF
- TRBJ2-3 TRBD1 TRBV19 16 TGTGCCAGTAGTCCCCGGGACAGGGGGTACGCAGATACGCAGTATTTT CASSPRDRGYADTQYF
- TRBJ2-1 TRBD1 TRBV5-1 16 TGCGCCAGCAGCCCTTTCCCGGGACAGAGAGATAATGAGCAGTTCTTC CASSPFPGQRDNEQFF
once TRBJ1-6 TRBD1 TRBV6-5 15 TGTGCCAGTACCGGGACAGGGCCGTTGAATTCACCCCTCCACTTT CASTGTGPLNSPLHF
- TRBJ1-4 - TRBV5-5 12 TGTGCCAGCAGCTTTCCTCGGGGAAAACTGTTTTTT CASSFPRGKLFF
- TRBJ1-3 - TRBV18 15 TGTGCCAGCTCACCCCTTAGCAGTCAGAGAAACACCATATATTTT CASSPLSSQRNTIYF
- TRBJ1-2 - TRBV2 14 TGTGCCAGCAACACCGGGACTCACAACTATGGCTACACCTTC CASNTGTHNYGYTF
- TRBJ1-2 - TRBV5-4 13 TGTGCCAGCAGCTTGGGCCAGAACTATGGCTACACCTTC CASSLGQNYGYTF
- TRBJ2-3 - TRBV11-2 15 TGTGCCAGCAGCTTAGTAGGGGGGGCCGCAGATACGCAGTATTTT CASSLVGGAADTQYF
- TRBJ1-2 - TRBV19 14 TGTGCCAGCGCAGCCAGGGTCCGGATCTATGGCTACACCTTC CASAARVRIYGYTF
- TRBJ2-2 TRBD2 TRBV27 14 TGTGCCAGCAGTTTAAGGACTAGCTCCGGGGAGCTGTTTTTT CASSLRTSSGELFF
- TRBJ2-5 TRBD2 TRBV2 15 TGTGCCAGCACCGACCCTAGCGGGGGAGATGAGACCCAGTACTTC CASTDPSGGDETQYF
few TRBJ1-3 - TRBV4-3 15 TGCGCCAGCAGCCAAGATCGAGTGATCGTAAACACCATATATTTT CASSQDRVIVNTIYF
- TRBJ1-1 TRBD1 TRBV19 12 TGTGCCAGTAGGGACAGGGGCACTGAAGCTTTCTTT CASRDRGTEAFF
- TRBJ2-1 TRBD1 TRBV9 15 TGTGCCAGCAGCCTCCGGGACAGGCCCGGTAATGAGCAGTTCTTC CASSLRDRPGNEQFF
- TRBJ1-1 - TRBV10-1 16 TGCGCCAGCAGCCCGTCGGACAGCTACCAGGGAACTGAAGCTTTCTTT CASSPSDSYQGTEAFF
- TRBJ1-1 - TRBV18 19 TGTGCCAGCTCACCCTTTATCGACAGGCCCCCGTCCATGAACACTGAAGCTTTCTTT CASSPFIDRPPSMNTEAFF
- TRBJ1-2 - TRBV2 13 TGTGCCAGGGGGCAGGGTCTTGACTATGGCTACACCTTC CARGQGLDYGYTF
- TRBJ1-1 - TRBV29-1 12 TGCAGCGCCCTACAGGGCTTGACTGAAGCTTTCTTT CSALQGLTEAFF
- TRBJ2-4 - TRBV6-5 11 TGTGCCAGCAGGAGAGAAAACATTCAGTACTTC CASRRENIQYF
once TRBJ1-5 - TRBV4-3 15 TGCGCCAGCAGCCAGTCAGGTGCTCGCAATCAGCCCCAGCATTTT CASSQSGARNQPQHF
- TRBJ2-2 TRBD1 TRBV3-1/TRBV3-2 17 TGTGCCAGCAGCCCGGACAGGACAACTGCGAACACCGGGGAGCTGTTTTTT CASSPDRTTANTGELFF
- TRBJ1-4 TRBD1 TRBV5-1 14 TGCGCCAGCAGCCCCGGGACAGGTACCGAAAAACTGTTTTTT CASSPGTGTEKLFF
- TRBJ1-2 TRBD1 TRBV11-1 16 TGTGCCAGCAGCCCTCCCAGGGGGCGCGGGACCTATGGCTACACCTTC CASSPPRGRGTYGYTF
- TRBJ2-1 TRBD2 TRBV24-1 16 TGTGCCACCAGTGAGGGCGGGGGGCCCGTCTACAATGAGCAGTTCTTC CATSEGGGPVYNEQFF
- TRBJ1-6 - TRBV5-6 15 TGTGCCAGCAGCTTGAGGGCAGGGGAAGGCTCACCCCTCCACTTT CASSLRAGEGSPLHF
once TRBJ2-3 - TRBV12-2 17 TGTGCAAGTCGCTTAGCGCGGACTAGCGGGGGGAGGGATACGCAGTATTTT CASRLARTSGGRDTQYF
- TRBJ1-5 - TRBV5-1 17 TGCGCCAGCAGCTTGGGCACCGACAGTAATAGCAATCAGCCCCAGCATTTT CASSLGTDSNSNQPQHF
- TRBJ1-3 - TRBV6-1 13 TGTGCCAGCAGTGACAGCTCTGGAAACACCATATATTTT CASSDSSGNTIYF
few TRBJ2-1 - TRBV7-2 14 TGTGCCAGCAGCTTAGACCTCGGCTACAATGAGCAGTTCTTC CASSLDLGYNEQFF
- TRBJ1-4 - TRBV29-1 14 TGCAGCGTTGTTACAGGGTGGCCCAATGAAAAACTGTTTTTT CSVVTGWPNEKLFF
once TRBJ2-1 - TRBV6-1 15 TGTGCCAGCAGTGAAAAGGGACAATTCTACAATGAGCAGTTCTTC CASSEKGQFYNEQFF
- TRBJ1-1 - TRBV19 16 TGTGCCAGTACCAAGGGACACCTCCTCATGAACACTGAAGCTTTCTTT CASTKGHLLMNTEAFF
few TRBJ1-1 - TRBV11-2 15 TGTGCCAGCAGCCCCCGGAGGACGGTGAACACTGAAGCTTTCTTT CASSPRRTVNTEAFF
- TRBJ1-5 TRBD1 TRBV15 13 TGTGCCATCGGGACAGGAGAAAATCAGCCCCAGCATTTT CAIGTGENQPQHF
- TRBJ1-5 - TRBV7-8 12 TGTGCCAGCAGCTTACAATCCCAGCCCCAGCATTTT CASSLQSQPQHF
- TRBJ2-5 - TRBV3-1/TRBV3-2 13 TGTGCCAGCAGCCAAGGGCTCCGAGAGACCCAGTACTTC CASSQGLRETQYF
- TRBJ2-1 - TRBV5-1 14 TGCGCCAGCAGCTGGGACACCGTGGGGAATGAGCAGTTCTTC CASSWDTVGNEQFF
- TRBJ1-4 - TRBV28 12 TGTGCCAGCAGTGGGGCTAGTGAAAAACTGTTTTTT CASSGASEKLFF
- TRBJ1-2 - TRBV7-9 16 TGTGCCAGCAGCCACTTATATCTGGGCCAGACCGCTGGCTACACCTTC CASSHLYLGQTAGYTF
- TRBJ1-1 - TRBV11-2 15 TGTGCCAGCAGGCTTAGATCGGGGGTGAACACTGAAGCTTTCTTT CASRLRSGVNTEAFF
- TRBJ2-3 - TRBV18 15 TGTGCCAGCTCACAGGGGCACACTAGCACAGATACGCAGTATTTT CASSQGHTSTDTQYF
- TRBJ1-1 TRBD1 TRBV6-5 14 TGTGCCAGCAGCACCGAGACAGGGGTTGCTGAAGCTTTCTTT CASSTETGVAEAFF